This TCR beta chain came from a study of PD-1 blockade in classical Hodgkin lymphoma. Study results and limitations: Patients starting nivolumab under 1 year after ASCT were excluded.

With no exception, relapse followed autologous stem cell transplantation in all patients, and brentuximab vedotin exposure varied. Comments on this clone: No antigen is known for it.

Generated by immunoSEQ multiplex PCR, the TCRdb table keeps only in-frame clones and is missing some. Altogether around 100,000 clones are present, around nine tenths being singletons, with the ten largest covering 5.5% to 8.5%. V dropped 6 bases and J dropped 14 bases, with 21 bases sitting between them. Germline CDR1 SQVTM, CDR2 ANQGSEA. CDR3 length equals 12 residues. The sequence derives from a human donor with classical Hodgkin lymphoma. This chain joins TRBV29-1 and TRBJ2-3; possibly TRBD1 for D (5 bases). The source was peripheral blood mononuclear cells (PBMCs), collected before the second cycle of nivolumab. CDR3 bases: TGCAGCGTCAGGGTAGTAGGCCGAACGTCGTATTTT. Translation gives CSVRVVGRTSYF.